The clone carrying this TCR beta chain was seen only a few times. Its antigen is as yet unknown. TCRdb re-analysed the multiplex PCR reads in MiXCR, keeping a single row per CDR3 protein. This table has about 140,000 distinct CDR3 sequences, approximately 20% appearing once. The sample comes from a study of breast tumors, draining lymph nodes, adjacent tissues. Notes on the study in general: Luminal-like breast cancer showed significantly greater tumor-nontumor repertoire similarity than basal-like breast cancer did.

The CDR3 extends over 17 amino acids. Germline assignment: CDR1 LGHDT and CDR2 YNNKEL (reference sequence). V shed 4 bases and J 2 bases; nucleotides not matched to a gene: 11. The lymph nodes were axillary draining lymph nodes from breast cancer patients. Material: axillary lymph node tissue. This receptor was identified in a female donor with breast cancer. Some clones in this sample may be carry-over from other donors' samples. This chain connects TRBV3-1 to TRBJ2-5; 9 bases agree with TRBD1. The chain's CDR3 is CASSLPVPGTGQETQYF. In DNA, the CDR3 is TGTGCCAGCAGCCTCCCCGTACCCGGGACAGGGCAAGAGACCCAGTACTTC.